Below, 2 T cell receptor beta chains from the same sample are listed, as sequenced in a study of regulatory T cells in long-lasting Graves disease. Sample time point: newly diagnosed GD, antithyroid drugs for less than 3 months. PBMC-extracted RNA yielded the TCR library. Combining iRepertoire HTBI primers with Arm-PCR of CDR3 regions, the authors built TCR beta libraries. TCRdb ran MiXCR on the multiplex PCR reads and lists one entry per CDR3 protein. This sample has some 490,000 distinct CDR3 sequences, with approximately 12% found just once. These data were also reused for a study on T cells in Graves' hyperthyroidism and ophthalmopathy.

The material sequenced was peripheral blood mononuclear cells (PBMCs), taken at new diagnosis, from a patient treated with antithyroid drugs. The source of these receptors is a woman aged 25 to 39 with Graves disease.

This clonotype has a count of ten or more. The chain combines TRBV16 with TRBJ1-1, with D possibly TRBD1 on 5 matching bases. Per the germline V gene, CDR1 is KGHSY and CDR2 is FQNENV. This CDR3 has 15 residues. V lost 4 bases to trimming and J lost 0 bases, with 12 bases between them. The CDR3 DNA reads as TGTGCCAGCAGCCCAGGGTGGGGCATGAACACTGAAGCTTTCTTT. Protein sequence: CASSPGWGMNTEAFF.

The table lists this clonotype with many counts. This rearrangement joins TRBV5-6 to TRBJ2-7; D remains unclear. The V gene lost 4 bases and the J gene lost 2 bases, with 16 bases spanning the gap. The length of the CDR3 is 15 residues. Germline-derived CDR1 and CDR2 are SGHDT and YYEEEE. Here the CDR3 DNA reads TGTGCCAGCAGCCCTACCGGCAGGAGCACCTACGAGCAGTACTTC. The encoded protein is CASSPTGRSTYEQYF.